The 24 T cell receptor beta chains below come from one sample, sequenced in a study of blood T cell repertoires in COVID-19. Profiled with immunoSEQ multiplex PCR; TCRdb holds only in-frame clones, not every one. The top ten clones hold 2% to 2.5% of a sample with about 400,000 clones, over 75% of them seen once. The sequenced sample consisted of PBMCs or T cells enriched from blood (not recorded which). The source is a woman in her thirties or forties with acute COVID-19.

The J gene is TRBJ2-7, the V gene TRBV19; D perhaps matches TRBD2 (5 bases). The CDR3 is 12 amino acids. Trimming took off 4 bases at V and 7 bases at J, with 11 bases between the two ends. Germline V gene sequence: CDR1 LNHDA, CDR2 SQIVND (reference sequence). The CDR3 coding sequence is TGTGCCAGTAGTAGGACTGCTAGGGAGCAGTACTTC. Amino acid sequence: CASSRTAREQYF.

The V and J genes are TRBV19 and TRBJ2-2; tentatively, D is TRBD1 (6 bases). Trimming stripped 9 bases from V and 0 bases from J, with 17 bases between. The CDR3 covers 16 residues. Germline CDR1 LNHDA, CDR2 SQIVND (reference sequence). CDR3 loop: CASLYKRTANTGELFF. CDR3 bases: TGTGCCAGCCTTTACAAGAGGACAGCGAACACCGGGGAGCTGTTTTTT.

The V call is TRBV30, the J call TRBJ2-3; perhaps TRBD2 as D (7 bases). V dropped 0 bases and J dropped 6 bases, with 16 bases sitting between them. Germline lookup yields CDR1 GTSNPN and CDR2 SVGIG (reference sequence). The CDR3 loop spans 15 amino acids. CDR3 DNA sequence: TGTGCCTGGAGTGTACGGGTGGGGGGGCCTGATACGCAGTATTTT. Protein product: CAWSVRVGGPDTQYF.

The rearrangement links TRBV30 to TRBJ1-2; D is ambiguous. The CDR3 totals 13 residues. V lost 4 bases and J lost 8, with 17 bases in between. CDR1 and CDR2 (germline): GTSNPN, SVGIG (reference sequence). CDR3 protein: CAWTLSLSMGYTF. DNA for the CDR3: TGTGCCTGGACTCTTTCTCTGTCTATGGGCTACACCTTC.

As for this clone: Other nucleotide sequences from this sample produce the same CDR3. The chain couples TRBV5-1 to TRBJ1-2, with 7 bases aligning to TRBD1. Trimming at V came to 5 bases and at J to 3 bases, leaving 4 bases not matched to a gene. This CDR3 has 13 amino acids. The germline gives CDR1 SGHRS, CDR2 YFSETQ. The CDR3 here is CASRTDRDYGYTF. CDR3 in DNA: TGCGCCAGCAGGACCGACAGGGACTATGGCTACACCTTC.

This chain links TRBV19 with TRBJ2-3, with 8 bases lining up with TRBD2. The CDR3 runs to 17 residues. The V and J ends lost 5 bases and 2 bases, in that order; junction bases with no gene match: 12. Germline V CDR1 and CDR2: LNHDA, SQIVND (reference sequence). The CDR3 bases are TGTGCCAGTAGTCTCCGCGGAGCGGGGGCGCTCACAGATACGCAGTATTTT. Translation: CASSLRGAGALTDTQYF. Supplemented by reference TRBV19 and TRBJ2-3, the full variable domain reads DGGITQSPKYLFRKEGQNVTLSCEQNLNHDAMYWYRQDPGQGLRLIYYSQIVNDFQKGDIAEGYSVSREKKESFPLTVTSAQKNPTAFYLCASSLRGAGALTDTQYFGPGTRLTVL.

V usage is TRBV6-5 and J usage is TRBJ1-1; perhaps TRBD1 as D (6 bases). Germline V lookup: CDR1 MNHEY, CDR2 SVGAGI. Trimming left V 2 bases short and J 13 bases short, with 17 bases between. The CDR3 extends over 13 amino acids. The CDR3 DNA reads TGTGCCAGCAGTTACGGAGACACCTCAGGGGTTTTCTTT. Its translation: CASSYGDTSGVFF.

The CDR3 here is CASSYSEAGGQETQYF. Here the CDR3 DNA reads TGTGCCAGCAGTTACTCCGAAGCGGGGGGCCAAGAGACCCAGTACTTC. The chain couples TRBV6-2 or TRBV6-3 to TRBJ2-5; 9 nucleotides align to TRBD2. Germline V gives CDR1 MNHEY, CDR2 SVGEGT. The CDR3 has 16 residues. Trimming took 0 bases from V and 1 from J; bases not matched to a gene: 3.

For the CDR3, the DNA is TGCGCCAGCAGCTGGGGACAGGAGGATGGCTACACCTTC. It encodes CASSWGQEDGYTF. The chain is built from TRBV5-1 and TRBJ1-2; 8 bases are a match to TRBD1. The V gene end was trimmed by 3 bases and the J gene end by 6 bases; junction bases not matched to a gene: 4. The germline CDR1 and CDR2 sequences are SGHRS and YFSETQ. The length of the CDR3 is 13 residues.

CDR3 DNA: TGTGCCAGTAGTAACCGGGACAGGGGGCTAGGCTACACCTTC. Its translation: CASSNRDRGLGYTF. This sequence joins TRBV19 and TRBJ1-2; 12 nucleotides agree with TRBD1. CDR3 size: 14 residues. V lost 4 bases and J lost 8; bases outside the gene matches: 5. The V gene's germline CDR1 is LNHDA and CDR2 SQIVND (reference sequence).

V usage is TRBV5-4 and J usage is TRBJ1-2; D is ambiguous. Germline CDR1 is SGHNT and CDR2 is YYREEE (reference sequence). Trimming removed 0 bases from V and 6 bases from J, with 9 bases in between. The length of the CDR3 is 13 residues. The DNA for the CDR3 is TGTGCCAGCAGCTTGGAGGACTCTGATGGCTACACCTTC. Translation gives CASSLEDSDGYTF.

V usage is TRBV5-1 and J usage is TRBJ1-2; 8 bases match TRBD1. Germline lookup yields CDR1 SGHRS and CDR2 YFSETQ. This CDR3 spans 16 amino acids. V trimming: 1 base; J trimming: 4 bases; junction bases outside the gene matches: 9. DNA for the CDR3: TGCGCCAGCAGCTTGTGGGGGGGACAGGAGACCTATGGCTACACCTTC. Translating it yields CASSLWGGQETYGYTF. Complete variable domain (other parts from reference TRBV5-1 and TRBJ1-2): KAGVTQTPRYLIKTRGQQVTLSCSPISGHRSVSWYQQTPGQGLQFLFEYFSETQRNKGNFPGRFSGRQFSNSRSEMNVSTLELGDSALYLCASSLWGGQETYGYTFGSGTRLTVV.

The J gene is TRBJ2-7, the V gene TRBV6-5, with D tentatively TRBD1 (5 bases). Trimming left V 3 bases short and J 3 bases short, with 18 bases between. Per germline, CDR1 MNHEY and CDR2 SVGAGI. The CDR3 covers 16 residues. The CDR3 sequence: CASSYDVRDSIYEQYF. The DNA for the CDR3 is TGTGCCAGCAGTTATGATGTTCGCGACAGCATCTACGAGCAGTACTTC.

This chain links TRBV3-1 (or the pseudogene TRBV3-2) with TRBJ2-2, with TRBD1 matching over 9 bases. CDR1 and CDR2 (germline): LGHDT, YNNKEL (reference sequence). The CDR3 extends over 15 amino acids. Trimming removed 2 bases from V and 4 bases from J; junction bases left unmatched: 2. The DNA for the CDR3 is TGTGCCAGCAGCCAAAACAGGGGGCCCACCGGGGAGCTGTTTTTT. It specifies CASSQNRGPTGELFF.

The chain combines TRBV5-1 with TRBJ2-5; 8 bases agree with TRBD1. The CDR3 covers 16 residues. The V segment lost 4 bases and the J segment 5 bases; nucleotides outside the gene matches: 13. Germline assignment: CDR1 SGHRS and CDR2 YFSETQ. The CDR3 nucleotides read TGCGCCAGCAGCGAGGGACAGGCCAACCGCCTCGAGACCCAGTACTTC. As protein: CASSEGQANRLETQYF. Together with reference TRBV5-1 and TRBJ2-5, the CDR3 gives the full variable domain: KAGVTQTPRYLIKTRGQQVTLSCSPISGHRSVSWYQQTPGQGLQFLFEYFSETQRNKGNFPGRFSGRQFSNSRSEMNVSTLELGDSALYLCASSEGQANRLETQYFGPGTRLLVL.

V and J are TRBV6-5 and TRBJ1-6; TRBD1 aligns across 8 bases. Germline V CDR1 and CDR2: MNHEY, SVGAGI. V lost 8 bases to trimming and J lost 3 bases; unmatched junction nucleotides: 6. CDR3 length: 15 amino acids. In nucleotides, the CDR3 is TGTGCCAGCGCCAGGGGGCCCTACTATAATTCACCCCTCCACTTT. This encodes CASARGPYYNSPLHF.

The chain carries TRBV19 and TRBJ2-5; D is unresolved. The CDR3 is 13 amino acids. The germline CDR1 and CDR2 sequences are LNHDA and SQIVND (reference sequence). V lost 3 bases and J 1 base, leaving 6 bases between the germline ends. The CDR3 nucleotides read TGTGCCAGTAGTATCGCAGGCCAAGAGACCCAGTACTTC. This codes for CASSIAGQETQYF.

This clone has just one count. The chain has TRBV19 and TRBJ2-2; 9 nucleotides align to TRBD2. Per the germline V gene, CDR1 is LNHDA and CDR2 is SQIVND (reference sequence). The CDR3 runs 16 residues. J lost 1 base, V lost 6 bases, and 6 bases had no gene match. This chain's CDR3 is CASRIAGGQNTGELFF. The CDR3 DNA is TGTGCCAGTAGAATCGCGGGGGGGCAGAACACCGGGGAGCTGTTTTTT.

The rearrangement joins TRBV3-1 (or the pseudogene TRBV3-2) to TRBJ2-2; D might be TRBD1 (6 bases). CDR3 length: 16 residues. With 0 bases removed from V and 3 bases from J, the gap between germline ends came to 11 bases. Germline V CDR1 and CDR2: LGHDT, YNNKEL (reference sequence). Written as DNA, the CDR3 is TGTGCCAGCAGCCAAGACGGTACAGGGTACACCGGGGAGCTGTTTTTT. Protein: CASSQDGTGYTGELFF.

This clone was seen at least ten times. This CDR3 reads CSVINPGGTEAFF. The CDR3 DNA is TGCAGCGTCATAAACCCAGGGGGCACTGAAGCTTTCTTT. The rearrangement joins TRBV29-1 to TRBJ1-1; TRBD1 matches 7 bases. With V trimmed by 6 bases and J by 4 bases, 8 bases remained unmatched. Per germline, CDR1 SQVTM and CDR2 ANQGSEA. This CDR3 has 13 residues.

Points on this clone: The same CDR3 arises from other DNA sequences in this sample as well. This chain links TRBV6-5 with TRBJ1-2; D possibly corresponds to TRBD1 (5 bases). This CDR3 is 14 amino acids long. The V end was cut by 6 bases, the J end by 1 base, with 12 bases between. From germline, CDR1 is MNHEY and CDR2 SVGAGI. This chain's CDR3 is CASSSDRVNYGYTF. The DNA for the CDR3 is TGTGCCAGCAGCTCCGACAGAGTTAACTATGGCTACACCTTC.

The V call is TRBV2, the J call TRBJ2-7; TRBD2 agrees at 9 bases. After removal of 2 bases from V and 2 bases from J, the junction contained 4 bases not matched to a gene. This CDR3 has 15 residues. CDR1 and CDR2 (germline): SNHLY, FYNNEI. This CDR3 reads CASSESGGSTYEQYF. The CDR3 DNA sequence: TGTGCCAGCAGTGAAAGCGGGGGGTCGACCTACGAGCAGTACTTC.

The chain combines TRBV18 with TRBJ2-3, with TRBD2 matching 8 bases. Germline trimming cut 2 bases from V and 4 bases from J; bases unmatched to any gene: 5. Germline V gene sequence: CDR1 KGHSH, CDR2 LQKENI. The CDR3 contains 15 residues. The CDR3 spells CASSPSGGGADTQYF. For the CDR3, the DNA is TGTGCCAGCTCACCAAGCGGGGGAGGAGCAGATACGCAGTATTTT.

This clone has only a few counts. The chain joins TRBV6-5 to TRBJ2-1; 10 bases match TRBD1. This CDR3 is built from 15 residues. Germline assignment: CDR1 MNHEY and CDR2 SVGAGI. V was pared by 6 bases and J by 2 bases, with 4 bases of the junction left unmatched. The CDR3 nucleotides read TGTGCCAGCAGAGGACAGGGGGGCCCCTACAATGAGCAGTTCTTC. Protein product: CASRGQGGPYNEQFF.